A single T cell receptor beta chain is shown here with its context. The record originates from a study of control samples from healthy donors and cancer patients. Some clones are missing from TCRdb's copy, which holds only in-frame ones; the method was immunoSEQ multiplex PCR. The profile covers 100,000 to 150,000 clones, with around 92% appearing a single time and 2.1% taken by the ten largest. V gave up 0 bases and J gave up 1 base, with 7 bases separating them. CDR3 length: 14 residues. In germline, CDR1 is SGHRS, CDR2 YFSETQ. J is TRBJ2-5 and V is TRBV5-1; unclear D gene. Sequencing was done on a sample of blood. This sequence originates from a woman aged 50 to 60 in good health. CDR3 residues: CASSLGLLQETQYF. The CDR3, as DNA: TGCGCCAGCAGCTTGGGACTGCTCCAAGAGACCCAGTACTTC.